This T cell receptor beta chain is from a study of T cells in Graves' hyperthyroidism and ophthalmopathy. About the study: Peripheral blood draws took place at initial diagnosis, ahead of any treatment.

Amplification of TCR beta CDR3 regions used RNA as the template. The TCR CDR3 first-round RT-PCR relied on the HTBI primer set. TCRdb re-called the multiplex PCR reads with MiXCR, one entry per CDR3 protein. The sample records 550,000 to 650,000 distinct CDR3 sequences, about 15% being singletons. The CDR3 extends over 16 amino acids. Unmatched junction bases numbered 10, after V lost 4 bases and J lost 1 base. The germline gives CDR1 MDHEN, CDR2 SYDVKM. The sequence derives from a woman in her forties with Graves' hyperthyroidism. The chain links TRBV28 to TRBJ2-7, with TRBD1 matching over 7 bases. The sequenced sample consisted of blood. CDR3 amino acids: CASSYSLTGQSYEQYF. CDR3 nucleotides: TGTGCCAGCAGTTACTCATTAACGGGACAGTCCTACGAGCAGTACTTC.